This T cell receptor (beta chain) was obtained from a study of OX40 agonist ivuxolimab in advanced cancers. Overall study results and limits: Antigens targeted by the expanded peripheral T cells were not determined.

Germline V gene lookup returns CDR1 SGHNT and CDR2 YENEEA. Trimming removed 2 bases at V and 0 bases at J, with 8 bases between. The CDR3 is made up of 15 amino acids. Of note for this clone: Its antigen is not known.

Some clones are missing from TCRdb's copy, which holds only in-frame ones; the method was immunoSEQ multiplex PCR. The sample has around 94,000 clones; about 92% are singletons. Excluded were patients having autoimmune disease history or systemic immunosuppression. The origin of this receptor is an adult with an advanced solid tumor such as melanoma, head and neck, liver or kidney cancer. This chain connects TRBV11-3 to TRBJ2-1; TRBD2 is a possible D gene (5 bases). Here the sequenced sample was CD4+ or CD8+ T cells sorted from blood, taken in a trial of the OX40 agonist ivuxolimab. The CDR3 DNA reads TGTGCCAGCAGCTTACGGGAAAGCTCCTACAATGAGCAGTTCTTC. Residues: CASSLRESSYNEQFF.